This T cell receptor beta chain was identified during a study of Graves' ophthalmopathy and Graves' hyperthyroidism. Cases classed as stable hyperthyroidism had no ophthalmopathy within 18 months of follow-up. This clonotype was detected ten times or more. The study amplified TCR beta CDR3 regions using RNA transcripts. After a first-round RT-PCR with HTBI primers, a second-round multiplex PCR was run. From the multiplex PCR reads, TCRdb called clonotypes with MiXCR, one entry per CDR3 protein. The table lists approximately 380,000 distinct CDR3 sequences, under 25% of them singletons. Trimming removed 0 bases from V and 3 bases from J, with 17 bases in between. There are 18 residues in the CDR3. CDR1 MNHEY and CDR2 SVGEGT come from the germline V gene.

Material: peripheral blood. The rearrangement uses TRBV6-2 or TRBV6-3 and TRBJ2-2; the D gene is possibly TRBD2 (6 bases). The receptor's source is a young woman with stable Graves' hyperthyroidism. The CDR3 DNA sequence: TGTGCCAGCAGTTACTCAGCGGTGGGGCGGGGATACACCGGGGAGCTGTTTTTT. Amino acid sequence: CASSYSAVGRGYTGELFF.